Listed here is a single TCR beta chain. Antigen: not known. Specified treatment: oral pan-JAK inhibitor, 5-10 mg twice daily. This entry is derived from a study of CD8+ T cells in alopecia areata. Overall study results and limits: Between patients, shared TCR sequences were less clear than in mice. This was possibly due in part to HLA diversity in the patient population.

Sequencing relied on a cDNA template that was reverse transcribed from extracted RNA. Sequencing was performed with immunoSEQ multiplex PCR; in TCRdb, only in-frame clones are kept and a portion is missing. The profile shows 200,000 to 250,000 clones, roughly two fifths of them singletons. Germline trimming cut 6 bases from V and 5 bases from J; bases unmatched to any gene: 8. The CDR3 length is 14 residues. Germline CDR1 SNHLY, CDR2 FYNNEI. The receptor was derived from a human donor with alopecia areata. This chain links TRBV2 with TRBJ2-7, with TRBD1 matching 9 bases. Specimen: CD4+ T cells sorted from blood, collected at approximately week 31, from a patient treated with tofacitinib. The CDR3 DNA reads TGTGCCAGCAGGACCGGGACAGGGAGCCACGAGCAGTACTTC. Amino acids: CASRTGTGSHEQYF.